One sample yielded the 14 T cell receptor beta chains listed below, sequenced in a study of T cell changes during pregnancy in multiple sclerosis. Assay: immunoSEQ multiplex PCR; the TCRdb copy retains only in-frame clones and omits some. The sample yields some 120,000 clones, approximately 93% seen once. The sample here was peripheral blood, taken before pregnancy. Receptors originate from a female donor with multiple sclerosis, enrolled in a pregnancy study.

The CDR3 sequence: CAIRPGQGADEQYF. CDR3 DNA: TGTGCCATCAGACCGGGACAGGGGGCAGACGAGCAGTACTTC. The genes are TRBV10-3 and TRBJ2-7, with TRBD1 matching over 12 bases. CDR3 length: 14 amino acids. The ends lost 6 bases at V and 5 bases at J; junction bases unmatched: 5. The germline V gene encodes CDR1 ENHRY and CDR2 SYGVKD.

The chain links TRBV4-2 to TRBJ1-4; 7 bases match TRBD1. Per germline, CDR1 LGHNA and CDR2 YNFKEQ. V gave up 3 bases and J gave up 7 bases; unmatched junction bases: 8. The CDR3 contains 15 residues. CDR3 nucleotides: TGTGCCAGCAGCCAGCTGAAGACAGGGAGTGAAAAACTGTTTTTT. Its protein product is CASSQLKTGSEKLFF.

This chain connects TRBV9 to TRBJ2-1; a weak D match, TRBD2 (5 bases). Trimming removed 0 bases from V and 9 bases from J, with 13 bases in between. CDR1 SGDLS and CDR2 YYNGEE come from the germline V gene. The CDR3 loop spans 14 amino acids. The CDR3 sequence: CASSVDAGGGEQFF. The CDR3, as DNA: TGTGCCAGCAGCGTAGATGCAGGAGGCGGTGAGCAGTTCTTC.

As DNA, the CDR3 is TGTGCCAGCTCACCACGGCAGGGAAGAACGACTGAAGCTTTCTTT. Its translation is CASSPRQGRTTEAFF. The J gene is TRBJ1-1, the V gene TRBV18; weak D call: TRBD1 (5 bases). Germline loops: CDR1 KGHSH, CDR2 LQKENI. V dropped 1 base and J dropped 5 bases, with 14 bases sitting between them. The CDR3 extends over 15 amino acids.

In DNA form, the CDR3 reads TGTGCCAGCGGTTACGGCGGGGGTGAAACCGGGGAGCTGTTTTTT. Protein sequence: CASGYGGGETGELFF. The V call is TRBV9, the J call TRBJ2-2; TRBD2 matches 7 bases. Germline CDR1 and CDR2: SGDLS and YYNGEE. The trim removed 7 bases at V and 5 bases at J, leaving 11 bases unmatched. The CDR3 totals 15 residues.

The chain is built from TRBV6-1 and TRBJ2-7; 9 nucleotides align to TRBD2. The CDR3 length is 15 residues. CDR1 MNHNS and CDR2 SASEGT come from the germline V gene. Trimming took 1 base from V and 7 from J; bases not matched to a gene: 8. CDR3: CASSEDIAGVLEQYF. The DNA for the CDR3 is TGTGCCAGCAGTGAAGACATAGCGGGAGTATTGGAGCAGTACTTC.

This chain connects TRBV12-5 to TRBJ2-1, with TRBD1 matching over 10 bases. The CDR3 is made up of 14 amino acids. The V gene's germline CDR1 is LGHNT and CDR2 FRNRAP. V gave up 7 bases and J gave up 7 bases; unmatched junction bases: 7. CDR3 loop: CASAPGQGKNEQFF. In DNA, the CDR3 is TGTGCTAGTGCCCCGGGACAGGGGAAGAATGAGCAGTTCTTC.

V usage is TRBV27 and J usage is TRBJ2-7, with D possibly TRBD2 on 6 matching bases. This CDR3 has 13 residues. Per germline, CDR1 MNHEY and CDR2 SMNVEV (reference sequence). Trimming cost V 6 bases and J 1 base, with 10 bases left between them. The CDR3 DNA is TGTGCCAGCAGCCTTAGCGGTTCCTACGAGCAGTACTTC. This sequence encodes CASSLSGSYEQYF.

J is TRBJ2-2 and V is TRBV18; possible D gene TRBD1, 6 bases. The CDR3 extends over 15 amino acids. In germline, CDR1 is KGHSH, CDR2 LQKENI. V shed 7 bases and J shed 1 base, with 13 bases lying between them. The CDR3 DNA reads as TGTGCCAGCTTGAACAGGGAGAGGAACACCGGGGAGCTGTTTTTT. It encodes CASLNRERNTGELFF.

The chain couples TRBV28 to TRBJ1-3; possible D gene TRBD1, 6 bases. V lost 5 bases, J lost 4 bases, and 15 bases lay in between. From germline, CDR1 is MDHEN and CDR2 SYDVKM. The CDR3 spans 15 residues. CDR3 sequence reads: CASSPPDSPGNTIYF. DNA of the CDR3: TGTGCCAGCAGTCCTCCGGACAGCCCCGGAAACACCATATATTTT.

The chain joins TRBV9 to TRBJ1-2; 7 nucleotides match TRBD1. The germline V gene has CDR1 SGDLS and CDR2 YYNGEE. The CDR3 loop spans 15 amino acids. The V gene end was trimmed by 2 bases and the J gene end by 4 bases; junction bases not matched to a gene: 8. The CDR3 protein is CASSVADRAGYGYTF. In DNA, the CDR3 is TGTGCCAGCAGCGTGGCAGACAGGGCGGGCTATGGCTACACCTTC.

The chain employs TRBV4-2 and TRBJ2-2; unclear D gene. This CDR3 comprises 16 residues. V lost 0 bases and J lost 5, with 13 bases in between. CDR1 is LGHNA and CDR2 is YNFKEQ in the germline V gene. The CDR3 reads CASSQDLVGWTGELFF. CDR3 DNA: TGTGCCAGCAGCCAAGATCTTGTGGGCTGGACCGGGGAGCTGTTTTTT.

CDR3 sequence reads: CASSGGLAGVLGTDTQYF. CDR3 bases: TGCGCCAGCAGCGGGGGACTAGCGGGAGTTTTAGGCACAGATACGCAGTATTTT. The chain employs TRBV5-1 and TRBJ2-3; 14 nucleotides agree with TRBD2. The junction had 8 bases not matched to a gene; V was cut back by 4 bases and J by 1 base. The CDR3 has 18 amino acids. Germline V gene sequence: CDR1 SGHRS, CDR2 YFSETQ.

The CDR3 is CASSSGTDPQETQYF. The CDR3 DNA is TGCGCCAGCAGCTCCGGGACAGACCCCCAAGAGACCCAGTACTTC. This chain connects TRBV5-1 to TRBJ2-5; 7 bases agree with TRBD1. CDR3 length equals 15 residues. In germline, CDR1 is SGHRS, CDR2 YFSETQ. After removal of 3 bases from V and 1 base from J, the junction contained 6 bases not matched to a gene.